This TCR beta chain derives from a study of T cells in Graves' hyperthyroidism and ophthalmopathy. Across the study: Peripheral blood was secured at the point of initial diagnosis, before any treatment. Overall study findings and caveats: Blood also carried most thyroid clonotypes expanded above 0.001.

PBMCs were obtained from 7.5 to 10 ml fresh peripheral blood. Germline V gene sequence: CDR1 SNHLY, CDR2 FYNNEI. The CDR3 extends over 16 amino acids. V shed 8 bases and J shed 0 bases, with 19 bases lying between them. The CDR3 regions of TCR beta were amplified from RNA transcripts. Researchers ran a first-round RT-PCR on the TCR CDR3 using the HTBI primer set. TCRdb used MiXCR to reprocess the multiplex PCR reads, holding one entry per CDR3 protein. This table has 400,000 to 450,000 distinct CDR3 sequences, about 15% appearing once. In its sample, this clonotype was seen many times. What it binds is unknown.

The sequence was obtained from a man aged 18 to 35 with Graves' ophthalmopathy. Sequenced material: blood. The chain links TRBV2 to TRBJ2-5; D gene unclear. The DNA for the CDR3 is TGTGCCAGCTTATGGACCGACACTCTTTACCAAGAGACCCAGTACTTC. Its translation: CASLWTDTLYQETQYF.